This TCR beta chain was sequenced during a study of T-cell reconstitution after alpha-beta-depleted transplantation in children. This clonotype was observed many times. Its antigen is still unknown. Overall study results and limits: Diversity and T-cell counts at one year after transplant derived mostly from new T cells. Surviving recipient cells, namely T cells and thymic progenitors, were the source of high day-60 TCRbeta diversity in some patients.

Library preparation (for TCRbeta) was performed with unique molecular identifiers. In TCRdb, the PCR reads were re-called with MiXCR into one record per CDR3 protein. The sample holds under 850,000 distinct CDR3 sequences; around 13% are singletons and the top ten take around 0.76%. The germline V and J ends were trimmed by 6 bases and 6 bases, with 12 bases remaining between them. There are 13 residues in the CDR3. The chain couples TRBV12-3 or TRBV12-4 to TRBJ1-5; D perhaps matches TRBD1 (5 bases). The clonotype comes from a girl aged 2-10 years with congenital amegakaryocytic thrombocytopenia, due to receive a stem cell transplant. Sequenced here: PBMCs, sampled before TCRalphabeta/CD19-depleted stem cell transplant. The chain's CDR3 is CASRRRGSQPQHF. CDR3 DNA sequence: TGTGCCAGCAGGCGAAGGGGTAGTCAGCCCCAGCATTTT.